This entry lists 13 T cell receptor beta chains sequenced from one sample in a study of T-cell reconstitution after alpha-beta-depleted transplantation in children. The authors prepared the TCRbeta library with unique molecular identifiers. TCRdb reprocessed the PCR reads with MiXCR, giving one entry per CDR3 protein. The data contain about 500,000 distinct CDR3 sequences, around a third of them seen just once; the ten biggest clones take up 2% to 2.5%. This material consisted of PBMCs from the stem cell graft donor, taken from the stem cell graft. The receptors were sampled from a human donor who donated a stem cell graft to a child with aplastic anemia.

This clonotype was found a few times. This rearrangement joins TRBV20-1 to TRBJ2-1; 10 bases map to TRBD2. Losses at the gene ends were 2 bases for V and 6 bases for J; bases not matched to a gene: 10. This CDR3 is 16 amino acids long. Germline CDR1 and CDR2: DFQATT and SNEGSKA (reference sequence). The CDR3: CSARPAGGPGFNEQFF. The CDR3 nucleotides read TGCAGTGCTAGACCAGCGGGAGGGCCCGGTTTCAATGAGCAGTTCTTC.

This clonotype has only a few counts. This chain links TRBV29-1 with TRBJ2-3; TRBD2 aligns across 11 bases. The CDR3 consists of 14 residues. V was clipped by 3 bases and J by 6 bases; unmatched bases: 5. The germline V gene encodes CDR1 SQVTM and CDR2 ANQGSEA. The CDR3 sequence: CSVEASGRMDTQYF. Written as DNA, the CDR3 is TGCAGCGTTGAGGCTAGCGGGAGGATGGATACGCAGTATTTT.

Ten or more counts support this clonotype. The genes are TRBV12-3 or TRBV12-4 and TRBJ2-2, with a possible D match to TRBD2 (6 bases). V was cut by 7 bases and J by 4 bases, with 13 bases left in between. The CDR3 is made up of 14 amino acids. DNA for the CDR3: TGTGCCAGCACCTGGGGGGTCGGCACCGGGGAGCTGTTTTTT. This gives the protein CASTWGVGTGELFF.

V usage is TRBV6-1 and J usage is TRBJ2-7, with TRBD1 identical over 9 bases. V gave up 6 bases and J gave up 1 base; unmatched junction bases: 7. This CDR3 has 15 residues. Germline assignment: CDR1 MNHNS and CDR2 SASEGT. CDR3 region: CASRGIGTGSYEQYV. The CDR3, as DNA: TGTGCCAGCAGGGGAATCGGGACAGGGTCCTACGAGCAGTACGTC.

The chain is built from TRBV9 and TRBJ2-1, with D perhaps matching TRBD1 (5 bases). The length of the CDR3 is 15 residues. The V gene lost 3 bases and the J gene lost 8 bases, with 18 bases spanning the gap. The germline CDR1 and CDR2 sequences are SGDLS and YYNGEE. CDR3 nucleotides: TGTGCCAGCAGCGCAAAGGTGGGGCTCCGGGATGAGCAGTTCTTC. Translated, it gives CASSAKVGLRDEQFF.

This clonotype occurred a few times. This chain links TRBV27 with TRBJ1-5; 8 positions match TRBD1. CDR1 is MNHEY, CDR2 SMNVEV, per germline (reference sequence). CDR3 length equals 14 residues. J lost 4 bases, V lost 5 bases, and 4 bases had no gene match. As DNA, the CDR3 is TGTGCCAGCAGTATTCGACAGGGGAATCAGCCCCAGCATTTT. Translation gives CASSIRQGNQPQHF.

V is TRBV20-1 and J is TRBJ2-3; perhaps D is TRBD1 or TRBD2 (5 bases each). CDR1 and CDR2 (germline): DFQATT, SNEGSKA (reference sequence). The CDR3 has 14 residues. Trimming removed 0 bases from V and 2 bases from J, with 9 bases in between. The CDR3 loop reads CSARDRDLTDTQYF. In DNA, the CDR3 is TGCAGTGCTAGAGACAGGGACCTCACAGATACGCAGTATTTT.

This clonotype was seen more than once but under ten times. V and J are TRBV7-2 and TRBJ2-7; D might be TRBD2 (6 bases). Per germline, CDR1 SGHTA and CDR2 FQGNSA. Trimming shortened V by 3 bases and J by 3 bases, and 15 bases separated the two germline ends. This CDR3 is built from 15 residues. The CDR3 is CASSFGGARVYEQYF. CDR3 DNA: TGTGCCAGCAGCTTTGGCGGGGCTCGGGTCTACGAGCAGTACTTC.

The V gene is TRBV11-3, the J gene TRBJ2-3; 7 bases align to TRBD2. V shed 1 base, J shed 3 bases, and the junction held 4 bases outside the gene matches. The CDR3 is made up of 15 amino acids. Germline values: CDR1 SGHNT, CDR2 YENEEA. The CDR3 is CASSLGWRETDTQYF. CDR3 bases: TGTGCCAGCAGCTTAGGTTGGCGGGAGACAGATACGCAGTATTTT.

This clonotype was recorded at least ten times. The chain carries TRBV4-2 and TRBJ2-7; 7 nucleotides line up with TRBD2. The CDR3 has 16 amino acids. CDR1 and CDR2 (germline): LGHNA, YNFKEQ. V lost 0 bases to trimming and J lost 7 bases; unmatched junction nucleotides: 12. CDR3 nucleotide sequence: TGTGCCAGCAGCCAAGATTCGGCGGGAGCTCTGTGGGAGCAGTACTTC. The encoded protein is CASSQDSAGALWEQYF.

The chain employs TRBV12-3 or TRBV12-4 and TRBJ2-5; D unresolved. Trimming pared 2 bases from V and 5 bases from J, leaving 15 bases between. The CDR3 is 15 residues long. CDR3 coding DNA: TGTGCCAGCAGTTTAAGTAGGGATTCTATGGAGACCCAGTACTTC. Its protein product is CASSLSRDSMETQYF.

The genes are TRBV9 and TRBJ2-2, with 7 bases identical to TRBD1. The CDR3 sequence is 14 residues long. CDR1 and CDR2 (germline): SGDLS, YYNGEE. With 2 bases clipped from V and 6 bases from J, the junction kept 4 bases outside the gene matches. The CDR3 protein is CASSVVQGSGELFF. CDR3 in DNA: TGTGCCAGCAGCGTCGTACAGGGGTCCGGGGAGCTGTTTTTT. The variable domain in full, with the rest retrieved from reference TRBV9 and TRBJ2-2, is DSGVTQTPKHLITATGQRVTLRCSPRSGDLSVYWYQQSLDQGLQFLIQYYNGEERAKGNILERFSAQQFPDLHSELNLSSLELGDSALYFCASSVVQGSGELFFGEGSRLTVL.

This clonotype was observed a handful of times. J is TRBJ2-1 and V is TRBV4-3, with a possible D match to TRBD2 (6 bases). Germline CDR1 LGHNA, CDR2 YSLEER. The CDR3 extends over 20 amino acids. V was cut by 4 bases and J by 0 bases, with 25 bases left in between. CDR3 in DNA: TGCGCCAGCAGCCCCTTTTCTTTCCGGTTTTTCGGGAGCTCCTACAATGAGCAGTTCTTC. This codes for CASSPFSFRFFGSSYNEQFF.